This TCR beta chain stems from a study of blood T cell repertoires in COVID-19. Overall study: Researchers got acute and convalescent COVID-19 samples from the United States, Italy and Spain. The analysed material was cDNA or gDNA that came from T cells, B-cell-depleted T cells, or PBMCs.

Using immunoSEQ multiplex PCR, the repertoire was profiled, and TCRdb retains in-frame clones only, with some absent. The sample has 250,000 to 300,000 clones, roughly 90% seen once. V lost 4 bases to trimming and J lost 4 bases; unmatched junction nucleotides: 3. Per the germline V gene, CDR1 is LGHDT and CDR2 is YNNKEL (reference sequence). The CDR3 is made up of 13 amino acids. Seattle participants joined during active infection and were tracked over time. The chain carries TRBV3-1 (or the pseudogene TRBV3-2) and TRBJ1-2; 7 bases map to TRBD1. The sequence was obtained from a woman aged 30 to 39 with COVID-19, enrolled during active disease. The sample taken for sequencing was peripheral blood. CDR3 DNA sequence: TGTGCCAGCAGCCGGAGGGACAGCTATGGCTACACCTTC. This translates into CASSRRDSYGYTF.